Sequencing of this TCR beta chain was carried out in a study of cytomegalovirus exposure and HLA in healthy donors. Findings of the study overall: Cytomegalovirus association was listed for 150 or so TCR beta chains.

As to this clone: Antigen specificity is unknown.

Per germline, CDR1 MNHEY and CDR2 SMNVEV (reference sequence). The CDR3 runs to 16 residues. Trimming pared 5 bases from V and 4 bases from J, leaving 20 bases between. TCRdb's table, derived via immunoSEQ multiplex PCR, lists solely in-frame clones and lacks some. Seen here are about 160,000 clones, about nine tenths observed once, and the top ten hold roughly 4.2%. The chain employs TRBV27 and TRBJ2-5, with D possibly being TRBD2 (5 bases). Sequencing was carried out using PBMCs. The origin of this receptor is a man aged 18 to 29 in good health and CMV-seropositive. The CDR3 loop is CASSPRERGGGETQYF. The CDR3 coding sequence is TGTGCCAGCAGTCCTAGGGAGCGAGGAGGAGGAGAGACCCAGTACTTC.